This T cell receptor beta chain was found in a study of Graves' ophthalmopathy and Graves' hyperthyroidism. The study's findings and limits: Blood repertoires reportedly contained most expanded thyroid clonotypes above 0.001 frequency. Prediction of ophthalmopathy progression reached less than 71% sensitivity and roughly 72% specificity.

Moderate-to-severe activity, CAS at least 3, NOSPECS at least 4 and duration under 3 months characterized donors with ophthalmopathy. Symptoms, serum thyroxine and TRAb, thyroid ultrasound, and orbital computed tomography formed the diagnostic basis. Germline lookup yields CDR1 SNHLY and CDR2 FYNNEI. This CDR3 region has 15 residues. Trimming took off 3 bases at V and 9 bases at J, with 15 bases between the two ends. As for this clonotype: Its antigen is not known.

Amplification of TCR beta CDR3 regions used RNA transcripts. The first round was an RT-PCR with HTBI primers, and the second round was a multiplex PCR. TCRdb analysed the multiplex PCR reads with MiXCR anew, one entry per CDR3 protein. Of around 470,000 distinct CDR3 sequences listed, over 13% are singletons. The V and J genes are TRBV2 and TRBJ1-6; D is unclear. Sample: blood. This clonotype was sampled from a woman in her 30s with Graves' ophthalmopathy. CDR3 sequence: CASSDGNSNGSPLHF. The CDR3 DNA sequence: TGTGCCAGCAGTGATGGGAACTCTAACGGTTCACCCCTCCACTTT.